Listed here are 27 T cell receptor beta chains from one sample, sequenced in a study of cytomegalovirus exposure and HLA in healthy donors. Primers: 60 Vbeta forward and 13 Jbeta reverse. Assay: immunoSEQ multiplex PCR; the TCRdb copy retains only in-frame clones and omits some. The table has 150,000 to 200,000 clones, roughly four fifths seen once. The sequencing sample was made of PBMCs. The origin of the receptors is a woman aged 18-29 years in good health and CMV-seronegative.

The rearrangement joins TRBV25-1 to TRBJ2-1; the match to TRBD1 covers 8 bases. This CDR3 comprises 16 residues. The V gene end was trimmed by 4 bases and the J gene end by 2 bases; junction bases not matched to a gene: 7. Looked up from germline, CDR1 is MGHDK and CDR2 is SYGVNS. The CDR3 sequence is CASSAFDRGPYNEQFF. CDR3 nucleotides: TGTGCCAGCAGTGCCTTCGACAGGGGACCCTACAATGAGCAGTTCTTC.

This clone showed up just a few times. This rearrangement joins TRBV6-1 to TRBJ2-7, with D possibly matching TRBD2 (5 bases). CDR3 length equals 14 residues. Germline V gene data show CDR1 as MNHNS and CDR2 as SASEGT. V gave up 2 bases and J gave up 2 bases, with 10 bases separating them. CDR3 in DNA: TGTGCCAGCAGTGAATTTGGGAGCCCCTACGAGCAGTACTTC. It is translated as CASSEFGSPYEQYF.

V and J are TRBV5-4 and TRBJ2-7; TRBD2 matches 13 bases. V lost 4 bases and J lost 7; bases outside the gene matches: 8. Germline CDR1 SGHNT, CDR2 YYREEE (reference sequence). CDR3 size: 15 residues. The DNA of the CDR3 is TGTGCCAGCAGCCTGACTAGCGGGGGGACGAGGGAGCAGTACTTC. Translation gives CASSLTSGGTREQYF.

The rearrangement joins TRBV10-3 to TRBJ1-2; TRBD1 might be the D (5 bases). The germline CDR1 and CDR2 sequences are ENHRY and SYGVKD. Between the trimmed V and J ends, which lost 6 bases and 2 bases, there was a span of 25 bases. The CDR3 spans 18 residues. The DNA for the CDR3 is TGTGCCATCAGGGGGACGGGGGGGGAAACTGGTTCCAACTATGGCTACACCTTC. It encodes CAIRGTGGETGSNYGYTF.

The chain carries TRBV15 and TRBJ2-7; 10 positions match TRBD2. V dropped 7 bases and J dropped 0; count of bases not matched to a gene: 3. The CDR3 is 14 amino acids. The V gene's germline CDR1 is LNHNV and CDR2 YYDKDF (reference sequence). CDR3 loop: CATKAGGTSYEQYF. CDR3 DNA sequence: TGTGCCACCAAAGCGGGGGGGACCTCCTACGAGCAGTACTTC.

The chain couples TRBV19 to TRBJ2-7; the match to TRBD1 covers 9 bases. This CDR3 is 15 amino acids long. J lost 1 base, V lost 3 bases, and 4 bases had no gene match. Germline CDR1 is LNHDA and CDR2 is SQIVND (reference sequence). CDR3 residues: CASSIDGTGSYEQYF. CDR3 nucleotide sequence: TGTGCCAGTAGTATTGATGGGACAGGGTCCTACGAGCAGTACTTC.

The rearrangement links TRBV5-6 to TRBJ2-5, with D maybe TRBD2 (5 bases). CDR3 length equals 13 residues. Germline V lookup: CDR1 SGHDT, CDR2 YYEEEE. Deletions cut 4 bases from V and 5 bases from J, with 12 bases between. This CDR3 reads CASSPLRGETQYF. CDR3 coding DNA: TGTGCCAGCAGCCCGCTTCGGGGTGAGACCCAGTACTTC.

The chain couples TRBV30 to TRBJ2-7, with 9 bases that match TRBD1. The CDR3 has 13 amino acids. V dropped 4 bases and J dropped 7; count of bases not matched to a gene: 8. Germline V lookup: CDR1 GTSNPN, CDR2 SVGIG (reference sequence). The CDR3 DNA sequence: TGTGCCTGGACCCGGGACAGGGCCGTTGAGCAGTACTTC. The encoded protein is CAWTRDRAVEQYF.

The genes are TRBV2 and TRBJ2-5, with TRBD1 identical over 9 bases. The CDR3 covers 16 residues. The V gene end was trimmed by 9 bases and the J gene end by 9 bases; junction bases not matched to a gene: 20. Germline V gives CDR1 SNHLY, CDR2 FYNNEI. The CDR3 region has the DNA TGTGCCAGTGAACCGCCCCGGACAGGGGTTCATGGGGCCCAGTACTTC. It is translated as CASEPPRTGVHGAQYF.

The chain joins TRBV11-1 to TRBJ1-2; no firm D call. V dropped 3 bases and J dropped 2 bases, with 7 bases sitting between them. Germline CDR1 is SGHAT and CDR2 is FQDESV (reference sequence). The CDR3 loop spans 13 amino acids. The CDR3 sequence: CASSFGVNYGYTF. The CDR3 DNA reads as TGTGCCAGCAGCTTCGGGGTCAACTATGGCTACACCTTC.

This clone was detected once. Compared with germline, one end of the junction differs, possibly owing to a read error. J is TRBJ1-2 and V is TRBV4-1; 9 nucleotides match TRBD1. Germline CDR1 MGHRA, CDR2 YSYEKL. The CDR3 has 15 amino acids. The CDR3 protein is CASGQPGQGNYGYTF. CDR3 coding DNA: TGCGCCAGCGGCCAGCCGGGACAGGGAAACTATGGCTACACCTTC.

This clone was recorded only once. CDR3 sequence reads: CASSLVAGIEEKLFF. The CDR3 bases are TGCGCCAGCAGCTTGGTGGCAGGGATAGAGGAAAAACTGTTTTTT. V gene TRBV5-1 combines with J gene TRBJ1-4; maybe TRBD1 (5 bases). Trimming shortened V by 0 bases and J by 8 bases, and 14 bases separated the two germline ends. This CDR3 is 15 amino acids long. Germline lookup yields CDR1 SGHRS and CDR2 YFSETQ.

This clone was observed once. The V call is TRBV5-6, the J call TRBJ1-1, with 8 positions matching TRBD1. CDR1 is SGHDT, CDR2 YYEEEE, per germline. This CDR3 has 13 residues. J was trimmed by 5 bases and V by 7 bases; bases with no gene match: 7. The CDR3 DNA follows: TGTGCCAGCTACCGGACAGGGCTAACTGAAGCTTTCTTT. Translating gives CASYRTGLTEAFF.

This sequence joins TRBV7-9 and TRBJ1-2; D is possibly TRBD1 (6 bases). CDR1 SEHNR and CDR2 FQNEAQ come from the germline V gene (reference sequence). This CDR3 is built from 13 residues. V gave up 5 bases and J gave up 2 bases, with 9 bases separating them. The chain's CDR3 is CASSRGQNYGYTF. CDR3 bases: TGTGCCAGCAGCCGAGGACAGAACTATGGCTACACCTTC.

The V gene is TRBV10-1, the J gene TRBJ1-1; D gene unclear. This CDR3 spans 13 amino acids. V lost 3 bases, J lost 3 bases, and 8 bases lay in between. Germline V gene data show CDR1 as WNHNN and CDR2 as SYGVQD (reference sequence). The CDR3 is CASSESGYTEAFF. The CDR3 DNA is TGCGCCAGCAGTGAATCCGGGTACACTGAAGCTTTCTTT.

There are a few counts of this clone. The CDR3 loop reads CASSIGGQANTEAFF. CDR3 DNA: TGTGCCAGTAGTATTGGGGGACAGGCGAACACTGAAGCTTTCTTT. The rearrangement uses TRBV19 and TRBJ1-1; 8 bases align to TRBD1. This CDR3 is built from 15 residues. Germline loops: CDR1 LNHDA, CDR2 SQIVND (reference sequence). V lost 3 bases, J lost 1 base, and 4 bases stayed unmatched.

The chain carries TRBV10-3 and TRBJ2-7; 7 bases fit TRBD2. V gave up 0 bases and J gave up 2 bases; unmatched junction bases: 1. The CDR3 length is 14 residues. CDR1 and CDR2 from the germline V gene are ENHRY and SYGVKD. CDR3 coding DNA: TGTGCCATCAGTGAGTCGGCGGGGGCCTACGAGCAGTACTTC. This gives the protein CAISESAGAYEQYF.

V and J are TRBV4-2 and TRBJ2-7; no clear D. This CDR3 region has 14 residues. The germline V and J ends were trimmed by 2 bases and 2 bases, with 10 bases remaining between them. Germline CDR1 and CDR2: LGHNA and YNFKEQ. For the CDR3, the DNA is TGTGCCAGCAGCCAAACCTATTTAGCCTACGAGCAGTACTTC. The encoded protein is CASSQTYLAYEQYF.

The chain links TRBV5-1 to TRBJ1-5; 7 bases line up with TRBD1. Germline V gene sequence: CDR1 SGHRS, CDR2 YFSETQ. J was trimmed by 5 bases and V by 4 bases; bases with no gene match: 6. There are 14 residues in the CDR3. CDR3 protein: CASSDQGGDQPQHF. In DNA form, the CDR3 reads TGCGCCAGCAGCGATCAGGGGGGAGATCAGCCCCAGCATTTT.

The rearrangement joins TRBV7-9 to TRBJ2-1, with TRBD2 matching over 8 bases. The CDR3 covers 13 residues. Germline V CDR1 and CDR2: SEHNR, FQNEAQ (reference sequence). The V and J ends lost 8 bases and 10 bases, in that order; junction bases with no gene match: 10. The CDR3 DNA reads as TGTGCCAGCGGAACGGGAGGGCCGTGGGAGCAGTTCTTC. Translation: CASGTGGPWEQFF.

J is TRBJ1-3 and V is TRBV18; D may be TRBD1 (5 bases). V lost 0 bases, J lost 5 bases, and 8 bases lay in between. The CDR3 runs 14 residues. From germline, CDR1 is KGHSH and CDR2 LQKENI. This CDR3 reads CASSPPQGRNTIYF. Written as DNA, the CDR3 is TGTGCCAGCTCACCACCGCAGGGCCGAAACACCATATATTTT.

DNA for the CDR3: TGTGCCAGCCTCAGGGCGGGAGCGGCGAATGAGCAGTTCTTC. Protein sequence: CASLRAGAANEQFF. The chain uses TRBV28 and TRBJ2-1; 7 bases map to TRBD2. Germline V CDR1 and CDR2: MDHEN, SYDVKM. The CDR3 spans 14 residues. Trimming removed 8 bases from V and 7 bases from J; junction bases left unmatched: 11.

The chain carries TRBV12-5 and TRBJ2-1, with TRBD2 matching 8 bases. Germline V gene lookup returns CDR1 LGHNT and CDR2 FRNRAP. The CDR3 runs 16 residues. Unmatched junction bases numbered 4, after V lost 1 base and J lost 2 bases. CDR3 region: CASGLAPGGAYNEQFF. The CDR3 bases are TGTGCTAGTGGTTTGGCCCCCGGGGGGGCCTACAATGAGCAGTTCTTC.

This sequence joins TRBV30 and TRBJ1-1; possible D gene TRBD1, 5 bases. CDR1 is GTSNPN, CDR2 SVGIG, per germline (reference sequence). V was shortened by 0 bases and J by 1 base, with 12 bases between the two germline ends. The CDR3 totals 15 residues. The CDR3 DNA reads as TGTGCCTGGAGTGTACAGGAACTCGAGAACACTGAAGCTTTCTTT. As protein: CAWSVQELENTEAFF.

The rearrangement links TRBV18 to TRBJ1-4; D is unclear. The V end was cut by 0 bases, the J end by 0 bases, with 8 bases between. The CDR3 has 16 residues. Germline CDR1 KGHSH, CDR2 LQKENI. The CDR3 here is CASSPPTTTTNEKLFF. CDR3 nucleotides: TGTGCCAGCTCACCACCGACGACAACAACTAATGAAAAACTGTTTTTT.

A single count supports this clone. This chain connects TRBV2 to TRBJ1-4, with D unclear. Trimming took off 3 bases at V and 10 bases at J, with 9 bases between the two ends. In germline, CDR1 is SNHLY, CDR2 FYNNEI. There are 12 residues in the CDR3. The CDR3 coding sequence is TGTGCCAGCAGTGACGAGTTCGGAAAACTGTTTTTT. Its translation: CASSDEFGKLFF.

The gene calls are TRBV6-6 and TRBJ1-4; TRBD1 matches at 8 bases. Germline-derived CDR1 and CDR2 are MNHNY and SVGAGI (reference sequence). The V segment lost 2 bases and the J segment 11 bases; nucleotides outside the gene matches: 4. The CDR3 runs to 13 residues. As DNA, the CDR3 is TGTGCCAGCAGTTACCCGAGGACAGGGAAACTGTTTTTT. It codes for CASSYPRTGKLFF.